Shown below are 8 T cell receptor beta chains from a single sample sequenced in a study of blood T cells in healthy people across ages. Sample-barcoded 5' priming and a J-beta primer mix drove a second PCR of 7 to 11 cycles. Using its own MiXCR run on the 5' RACE reads, TCRdb lists one record per CDR3 protein. The sample consists of fewer than 900,000 distinct CDR3 sequences, about 40% of them appearing once. Sequenced sample: blood. The receptor set was obtained from a woman aged 60 to 75 in good health.

The chain couples TRBV2 to TRBJ2-7, with TRBD2 identical over 10 bases. The J segment lost 0 bases and the V segment lost 9 bases, leaving 5 bases of the junction unmatched. CDR1 is SNHLY and CDR2 is FYNNEI in the germline V gene. This CDR3 contains 14 residues. CDR3 in amino acids: CASTLAGNSYEQYF. CDR3 bases: TGTGCCAGTACACTAGCGGGGAACTCCTACGAGCAGTACTTC. The full variable domain, with the rest looked up from reference TRBV2 and TRBJ2-7, is EPEVTQTPSHQVTQMGQEVILRCVPISNHLYFYWYRQILGQKVEFLVSFYNNEISEKSEIFDDQFSVERPDGSNFTLKIRSTKLEDSAMYFCASTLAGNSYEQYFGPGTRLTVT.

The J gene is TRBJ2-4, the V gene TRBV29-1; 9 nucleotides line up with TRBD1. Germline V gene lookup returns CDR1 SQVTM and CDR2 ANQGSEA. The CDR3 is 14 amino acids. Trimming cost V 4 bases and J 13 bases; bases outside gene matches: 14. Here the CDR3 reads CSVGVQGARYGQYF. The CDR3 region has the DNA TGCAGCGTTGGAGTACAGGGGGCGAGATACGGGCAGTACTTC.

The chain links TRBV20-1 to TRBJ2-3; 8 bases agree with TRBD2. This CDR3 region has 16 residues. With V trimmed by 3 bases and J by 0 bases, 8 bases remained unmatched. Germline CDR1 and CDR2: DFQATT and SNEGSKA (reference sequence). As DNA, the CDR3 is TGCAGTGCTAGGGGGGCGACTAGCGCTAGCACAGATACGCAGTATTTT. This encodes CSARGATSASTDTQYF.

This chain uses TRBV15 with TRBJ1-5, with a weak D call TRBD1 (5 bases). Per the germline V gene, CDR1 is LNHNV and CDR2 is YYDKDF (reference sequence). The CDR3 runs 14 residues. Trimming pared 8 bases from V and 5 bases from J, leaving 16 bases between. The CDR3 DNA reads TGTGCCACCGGCAAAGACCAGGGTGATCAGCCCCAGCATTTT. As protein: CATGKDQGDQPQHF. Full variable domain (missing parts from reference TRBV15 and TRBJ1-5): DAMVIQNPRYQVTQFGKPVTLSCSQTLNHNVMYWYQQKSSQAPKLLFHYYDKDFNNEADTPDNFQSRRPNTSFCFLDIRSPGLGDTAMYLCATGKDQGDQPQHFGDGTRLSIL.

The chain couples TRBV20-1 to TRBJ1-4; no reliable D call. Trimming left V 7 bases short and J 7 bases short, with 22 bases between. The CDR3 runs to 15 residues. The germline V gene encodes CDR1 DFQATT and CDR2 SNEGSKA (reference sequence). The CDR3 spells CSVPSRTLRGEKLFF. The CDR3 DNA reads TGCAGTGTCCCCAGTAGGACTCTAAGAGGTGAAAAACTGTTTTTT.

J is TRBJ2-5 and V is TRBV24-1; D unresolved. Trimming stripped 2 bases from V and 5 bases from J, with 8 bases between. CDR3 size: 13 residues. Germline V CDR1 and CDR2: KGHDR, SFDVKD. The CDR3 is CATSDSDPETQYF. In DNA, the CDR3 is TGTGCCACCAGTGATTCGGATCCGGAGACCCAGTACTTC.

The gene calls are TRBV2 and TRBJ2-3; TRBD1 might be the D (5 bases). The germline gives CDR1 SNHLY, CDR2 FYNNEI. Trimming removed 8 bases at V and 3 bases at J, with 12 bases between. The CDR3 runs 13 residues. The CDR3 loop is CASGALETDTQYF. Here the CDR3 DNA reads TGTGCCAGCGGGGCCCTGGAGACAGATACGCAGTATTTT.

This rearrangement joins TRBV24-1 to TRBJ2-7, with 11 positions matching TRBD2. Germline CDR1 is KGHDR and CDR2 is SFDVKD. Trimming cost V 5 bases and J 7 bases; bases outside gene matches: 15. This CDR3 region has 17 residues. CDR3: CATSGLEEASGRNEQYF. The CDR3 DNA follows: TGTGCCACCAGTGGATTGGAGGAGGCTAGCGGGAGGAATGAGCAGTACTTC.